The rows below give T cell receptor beta chains drawn from one sample of a study of blood T cell repertoires in COVID-19. Here immunoSEQ multiplex PCR was the method, and the copy in TCRdb shows in-frame clones only, minus some. Seen here are approximately 500,000 clones, 75% to 90% observed once, and the top ten hold around 0.92%. The sample was peripheral blood. These receptors all come from a man aged 18 to 35 with COVID-19, enrolled during active disease. Both conserved end residues are part of each CDR3. The D gene is left open where the match is weak. Clone size appears in some rows only: once, few, many, or a class for an expanded clone.

j_call d_call clone_size v_call cdr3_nt cdr3_aa
TRBJ2-3 NA NA TRBV2 TGTGCCAGCAGTGAAGTTTCGTATACGCAGTATTTT CASSEVSYTQYF
TRBJ2-6 TRBD2 NA TRBV19 TGTGCCAGTAGTTCGATACTAGCGGGGGGCCTCTCTGGGGCCAACGTCCTGACTTTC CASSSILAGGLSGANVLTF
TRBJ2-1 TRBD2 NA TRBV7-2 TGTGCCAGCAGCTACTCGGTGGGCGGGGGGGATAATGAGCAGTTCTTC CASSYSVGGGDNEQFF
TRBJ2-1 TRBD1 once TRBV5-1 TGCGCCAGCAGCTTGGTGAGGACAGGGGCCGATGAGCAGTTCTTC CASSLVRTGADEQFF
TRBJ2-2 NA NA TRBV5-6 TGTGCCAGCAGCCCTAGGGGGGGGCTATACGACACCGGGGAGCTGTTTTTT CASSPRGGLYDTGELFF
TRBJ1-4 TRBD1 NA TRBV5-5 TGTGCCAGCAGCTCGGGACAGCCTAATGAAAAACTGTTTTTT CASSSGQPNEKLFF
TRBJ1-1 NA NA TRBV7-9 TGTGCCAGCAGCTTAGAGGTGGGCGAAGCTTTCTTT CASSLEVGEAFF
TRBJ2-2 TRBD2 few TRBV6-5 TGTGCCAGCAGTTCAGGACTAGCGGTATTCACCGGGGAGCTGTTTTTT CASSSGLAVFTGELFF
TRBJ2-7 NA once TRBV27 TGTGCCAGCAGTCGCCTTACAGGAGAAAAATCCTACGAGCAGTACTTC CASSRLTGEKSYEQYF
TRBJ2-2 NA NA TRBV5-1 TGCGCCAGCAGCTCGACCGGGACAAGCACCGGGGAGCTGTTTTTT CASSSTGTSTGELFF
TRBJ1-2 NA NA TRBV6-1 TGTGCCAGCAGTGAAGCGCTAGGAGGACTGGGCCGCGGCTACACCTTC CASSEALGGLGRGYTF
TRBJ2-1 TRBD2 NA TRBV19 TGTGCCAGTAGCGACAGCGGGGTTTTGAATGAGCAGTTCTTC CASSDSGVLNEQFF
TRBJ1-4 NA NA TRBV6-6 TGTGCCAGCAGTGCGCCAGGGGATGGAAAACTGTTTTTT CASSAPGDGKLFF
TRBJ2-2 TRBD2 NA TRBV6-2/TRBV6-3 TGTGCCAGCAGCCCGGGACTACTGGGGGGGGAGCTGTTTTTT CASSPGLLGGELFF
TRBJ1-2 NA NA TRBV12-3/TRBV12-4 TGTGCCAGCAGTTTAGGACAGAACTACGGCTACACCTTC CASSLGQNYGYTF
TRBJ1-5 NA once TRBV10-2 TGCGCCAGCGGGGAAGAGGGGGGGAGCAATCAGCCCCAGCATTTT CASGEEGGSNQPQHF
TRBJ2-1 NA once TRBV11-1 TGTGCCAGCAGCTTAGAAGCGTCTAATGTGGGTGAGCAGTTCTTC CASSLEASNVGEQFF
TRBJ1-2 NA NA TRBV4-1 TGCGCCAGCAGCCACAGACGGACAGTTGATGGCTACACCTTC CASSHRRTVDGYTF
TRBJ2-7 TRBD2 NA TRBV9 TGTGCCAGCAGCGATACAGGACTAGTGAGTGAGCAGTACTTC CASSDTGLVSEQYF
TRBJ2-7 NA NA TRBV14 TGTGCCAGCAGTCAAAACGCCGGGAGTGGCGAGCAGTACTTC CASSQNAGSGEQYF
TRBJ2-6 NA NA TRBV4-1 TGCGCCAGCAGCCACCTAACTCGCTCTGGGGCCAACGTCCTGACTTTC CASSHLTRSGANVLTF
TRBJ2-7 TRBD1 few TRBV23-1 TGCGCCAGCAGCCGCGGACAGGGGGCCTGCTACGAGCAGTACTTC CASSRGQGACYEQYF
TRBJ2-1 TRBD2 NA TRBV12-3/TRBV12-4 TGTGCCAGCACGGATTCTAGCGGGGATGAGCAGTTCTTC CASTDSSGDEQFF
TRBJ2-3 NA NA TRBV5-4 TGTGCCAGCAGCTTGCGCAGGGAAAGCACAGATACGCAGTATTTT CASSLRRESTDTQYF
TRBJ2-3 TRBD1 NA TRBV10-3 TGTGCCATCAGTGAGGGACAGGGCACAGATACGCAGTATTTT CAISEGQGTDTQYF
TRBJ2-3 TRBD2 NA TRBV19 TGTGCCAGTAGTCGGGGGGGTAGCACAGATACGCAGTATTTT CASSRGGSTDTQYF
TRBJ2-2 NA NA TRBV29-1 TGCAGCGTTGAGGGTAGGGGCGCGAACACCGGGGAGCTGTTTTTT CSVEGRGANTGELFF
TRBJ2-7 TRBD2 NA TRBV7-9 TGTGCCAGCAGCTTAGCGGGGACTAGATCCTACGAGCAGTACTTC CASSLAGTRSYEQYF
TRBJ2-2 NA NA TRBV5-1 TGCGCCAGCAAACAACTAGTCTCCGGGGAGCTGTTTTTT CASKQLVSGELFF
TRBJ2-4 TRBD2 NA TRBV3-1/TRBV3-2 TGTGCCAGCAGCCAACTACCTAGCGGCCTAGCCAAAAACATTCAGTACTTC CASSQLPSGLAKNIQYF
TRBJ2-1 NA NA TRBV20-1 TGCAGTGCTAGTCGGGGAAACTCCTACAATGAGCAGTTCTTC CSASRGNSYNEQFF
TRBJ2-1 TRBD2 once TRBV11-3 TGTGCCAGCAGCTACCGAGCGGGAGGGCTCCATGAGCAGTTCTTC CASSYRAGGLHEQFF
TRBJ2-3 TRBD1 NA TRBV3-1/TRBV3-2 TGTGCCAGCAGCCAGGGACAGTTCACAGATACGCAGTATTTT CASSQGQFTDTQYF
TRBJ1-2 NA NA TRBV7-2 TGTGCCAGCAGCTTAGCGGGGGGGAGCTATTACTATGGCTACACCTTC CASSLAGGSYYYGYTF
TRBJ1-6 TRBD1 NA TRBV28 TGTGCCAGCAGTTTATGGGGACAGCAAAATTCACCCCTCCACTTT CASSLWGQQNSPLHF
TRBJ2-3 NA NA TRBV9 TGTGCCAGCAGCGATGCGGGATCTAGCACAGATACGCAGTATTTT CASSDAGSSTDTQYF
TRBJ1-5 NA NA TRBV6-5 TGTGCCAGCAGCCAACAGGGAAACAATCAGCCCCAGCATTTT CASSQQGNNQPQHF
TRBJ2-7 NA NA TRBV4-1 TGCGCCAGCAGCCAAGAGCCGTATAGCTCCTACGAGCAGTACTTC CASSQEPYSSYEQYF
TRBJ1-1 NA once TRBV6-6 TGTGCCAGCAGTTACACGACAGGCGCCGCCTTCACTGAAGCTTTCTTT CASSYTTGAAFTEAFF
TRBJ2-5 TRBD2 NA TRBV18 TGTGCCAGCACCCGGACTAGCGGGGGCCCCCAAGAGACCCAGTACTTC CASTRTSGGPQETQYF
TRBJ1-1 NA NA TRBV6-5 TGTGCCAGCACGGAGGGTGGGGTCGACACTGAAGCTTTCTTT CASTEGGVDTEAFF
TRBJ2-7 NA NA TRBV5-4 TGTGCCAGCAGCTTGGGAGGGGGATCAAACTACGAGCAGTACTTC CASSLGGGSNYEQYF
TRBJ1-4 TRBD1 NA TRBV19 TGTGCCAGTAGTACAACCGGGACAGCTAATGAAAAACTGTTTTTT CASSTTGTANEKLFF
TRBJ2-3 NA once TRBV4-1 TGCGCCAGCAGCCAAGACAGAGATACGCAGTATTTT CASSQDRDTQYF
TRBJ2-7 NA few TRBV19 TGTGCCAGTAGTATTGGCAGTTCCTACGAGCAGTACTTC CASSIGSSYEQYF
TRBJ1-2 NA NA TRBV3-1/TRBV3-2 TGTGCCAGCAGCCAAGAAGTCAGGGTGTTATCTAACTATGGCTACACCTTC CASSQEVRVLSNYGYTF
TRBJ2-7 NA NA TRBV7-8 TGTGCCAGCAGCTTACCGACTCCCCACGAGCAGTACTTC CASSLPTPHEQYF
TRBJ2-5 NA once TRBV10-3 TGTGCCATCAAAGGGGCTGGGCAAGAGACCCAGTACTTC CAIKGAGQETQYF
TRBJ2-5 NA NA TRBV11-1 TGTGCCAGCAGCTTAGAATGGGGCGAGACCCAGTACTTC CASSLEWGETQYF
TRBJ2-7 NA NA TRBV6-5 TGTGCCAGCAGTTACAGGGACACCCACTACGAGCAGTACTTC CASSYRDTHYEQYF
TRBJ2-2 TRBD1 NA TRBV7-2 TGTGCCAGCAGCCCGAGGACAGGAAACACCGGGGAGCTGTTTTTT CASSPRTGNTGELFF
TRBJ2-2 NA once TRBV5-5 TGTGCCAGCAGCTTCCCCAGGGGTTCCGGCACCGGGGAGCTGTTTTTT CASSFPRGSGTGELFF